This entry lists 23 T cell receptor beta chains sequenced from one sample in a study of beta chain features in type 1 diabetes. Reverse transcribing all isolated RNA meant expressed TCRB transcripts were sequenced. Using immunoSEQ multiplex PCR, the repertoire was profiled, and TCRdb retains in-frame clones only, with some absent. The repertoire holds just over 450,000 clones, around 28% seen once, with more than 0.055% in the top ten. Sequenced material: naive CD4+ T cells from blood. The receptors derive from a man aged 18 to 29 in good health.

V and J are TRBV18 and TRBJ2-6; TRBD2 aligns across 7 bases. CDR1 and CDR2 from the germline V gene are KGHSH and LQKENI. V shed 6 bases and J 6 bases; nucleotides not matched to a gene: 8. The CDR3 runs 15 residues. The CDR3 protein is CASSPGGFEANVLTF. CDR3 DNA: TGTGCCAGCTCCCCCGGGGGGTTCGAGGCCAACGTCCTGACTTTC.

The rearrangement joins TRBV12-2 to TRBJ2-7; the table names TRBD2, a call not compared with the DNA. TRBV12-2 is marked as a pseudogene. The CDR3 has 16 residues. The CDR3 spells CASRSCRRFTSYEQYF. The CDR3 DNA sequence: TGTGCAAGTCGCTCGTGTCGGAGGTTTACCTCCTACGAGCAGTACTTC.

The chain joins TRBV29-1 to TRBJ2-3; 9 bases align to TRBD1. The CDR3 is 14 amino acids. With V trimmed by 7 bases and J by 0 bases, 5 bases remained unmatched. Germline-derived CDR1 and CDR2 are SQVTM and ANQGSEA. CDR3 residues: CSATDRGSTDTQYF. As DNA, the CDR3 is TGCAGCGCCACCGACAGGGGGAGCACAGATACGCAGTATTTT.

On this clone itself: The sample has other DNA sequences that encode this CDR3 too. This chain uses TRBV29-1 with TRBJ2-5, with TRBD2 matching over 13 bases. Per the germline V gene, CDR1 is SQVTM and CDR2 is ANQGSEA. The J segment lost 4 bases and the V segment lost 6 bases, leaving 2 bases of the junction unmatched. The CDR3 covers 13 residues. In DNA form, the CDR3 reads TGCAGCGTCAGGACTAGCGGGAGAGAGACCCAGTACTTC. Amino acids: CSVRTSGRETQYF.

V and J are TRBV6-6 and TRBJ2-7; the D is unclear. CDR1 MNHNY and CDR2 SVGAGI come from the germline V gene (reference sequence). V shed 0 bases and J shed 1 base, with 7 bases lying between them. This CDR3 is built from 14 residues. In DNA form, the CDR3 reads TGTGCCAGCAGTTACTCGGAACAGTCCTACGAGCAGTACTTC. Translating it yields CASSYSEQSYEQYF.

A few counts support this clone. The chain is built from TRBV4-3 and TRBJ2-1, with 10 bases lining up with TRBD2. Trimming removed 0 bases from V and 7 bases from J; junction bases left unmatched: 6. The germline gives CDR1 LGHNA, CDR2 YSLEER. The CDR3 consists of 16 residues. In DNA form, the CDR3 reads TGCGCCAGCAGCCAAGACAAAGCGGGAGGGTATAATGAGCAGTTCTTC. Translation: CASSQDKAGGYNEQFF.

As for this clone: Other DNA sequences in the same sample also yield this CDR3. CDR3 nucleotides: TGTGCCAGCAGTTTCTCCGGGGCCAACGTCCTGACTTTC. This translates into CASSFSGANVLTF. The rearrangement uses TRBV27 and TRBJ2-6, with D unresolved. The length of the CDR3 is 13 residues. V shed 3 bases and J shed 4 bases, with 4 bases lying between them. Looked up from germline, CDR1 is MNHEY and CDR2 is SMNVEV (reference sequence).

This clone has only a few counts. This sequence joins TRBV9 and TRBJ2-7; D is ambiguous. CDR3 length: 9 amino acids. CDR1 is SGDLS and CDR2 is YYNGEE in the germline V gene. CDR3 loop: CAEPYEQYF. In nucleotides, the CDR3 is TGTGCTGAACCCTACGAGCAGTACTTC. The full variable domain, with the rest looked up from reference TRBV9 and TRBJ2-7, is DSGVTQTPKHLITATGQRVTLRCSPRSGDLSVYWYQQSLDQGLQFLIQYYNGEERAKGNILERFSAQQFPDLHSELNLSSLELGDSALYFCAEPYEQYFGPGTRLTVT.

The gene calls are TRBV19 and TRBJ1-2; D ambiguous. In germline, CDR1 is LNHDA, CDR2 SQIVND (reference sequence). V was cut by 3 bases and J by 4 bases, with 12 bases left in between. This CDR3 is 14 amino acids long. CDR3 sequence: CASSIRTAIYGYTF. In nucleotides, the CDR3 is TGTGCCAGTAGTATCCGGACGGCTATCTATGGCTACACCTTC.

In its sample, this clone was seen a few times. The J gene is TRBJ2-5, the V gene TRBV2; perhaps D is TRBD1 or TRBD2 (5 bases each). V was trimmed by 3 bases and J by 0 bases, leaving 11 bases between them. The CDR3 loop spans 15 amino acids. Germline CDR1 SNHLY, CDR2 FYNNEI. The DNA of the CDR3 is TGTGCCAGCAGTGAGCTACGAGGGGACCAAGAGACCCAGTACTTC. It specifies CASSELRGDQETQYF. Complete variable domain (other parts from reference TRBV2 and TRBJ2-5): EPEVTQTPSHQVTQMGQEVILRCVPISNHLYFYWYRQILGQKVEFLVSFYNNEISEKSEIFDDQFSVERPDGSNFTLKIRSTKLEDSAMYFCASSELRGDQETQYFGPGTRLLVL.

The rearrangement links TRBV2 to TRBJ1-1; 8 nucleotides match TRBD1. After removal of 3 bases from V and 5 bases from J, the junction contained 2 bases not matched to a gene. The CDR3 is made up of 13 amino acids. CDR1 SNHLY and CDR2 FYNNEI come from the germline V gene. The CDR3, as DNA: TGTGCCAGCAGTGACAGGGGGCGAACTGAAGCTTTCTTT. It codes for CASSDRGRTEAFF.

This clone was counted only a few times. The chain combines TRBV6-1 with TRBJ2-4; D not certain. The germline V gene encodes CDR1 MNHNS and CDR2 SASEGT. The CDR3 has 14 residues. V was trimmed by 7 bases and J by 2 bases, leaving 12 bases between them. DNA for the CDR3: TGTGCCAGCAATCCTAGGGTAACCAAAAACATTCAGTACTTC. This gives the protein CASNPRVTKNIQYF.

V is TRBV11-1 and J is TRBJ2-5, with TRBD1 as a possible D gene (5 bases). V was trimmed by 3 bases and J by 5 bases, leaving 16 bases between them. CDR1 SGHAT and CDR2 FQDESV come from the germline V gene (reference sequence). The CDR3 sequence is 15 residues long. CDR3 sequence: CASSLGIRAEETQYF. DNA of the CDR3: TGTGCCAGCAGCTTGGGGATCAGGGCGGAGGAGACCCAGTACTTC.

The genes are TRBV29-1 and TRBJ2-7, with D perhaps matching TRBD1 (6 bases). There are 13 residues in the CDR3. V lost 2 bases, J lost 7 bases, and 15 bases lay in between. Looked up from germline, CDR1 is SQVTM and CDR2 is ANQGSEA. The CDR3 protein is CSVELPAGTEQYF. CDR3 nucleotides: TGCAGCGTTGAACTTCCAGCCGGGACAGAGCAGTACTTC.

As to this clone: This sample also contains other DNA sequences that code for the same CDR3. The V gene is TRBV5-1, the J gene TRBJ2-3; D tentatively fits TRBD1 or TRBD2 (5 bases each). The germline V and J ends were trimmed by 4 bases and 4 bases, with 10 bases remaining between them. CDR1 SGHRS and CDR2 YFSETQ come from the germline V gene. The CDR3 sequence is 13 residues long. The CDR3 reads CASSLPGPDTQYF. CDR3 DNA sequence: TGCGCCAGCAGCCTCCCGGGGCCAGATACGCAGTATTTT. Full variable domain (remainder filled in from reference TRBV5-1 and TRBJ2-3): KAGVTQTPRYLIKTRGQQVTLSCSPISGHRSVSWYQQTPGQGLQFLFEYFSETQRNKGNFPGRFSGRQFSNSRSEMNVSTLELGDSALYLCASSLPGPDTQYFGPGTRLTVL.

Written as DNA, the CDR3 is TGTGCCAGCAGCTTAGGTAGGCCAGATACGCAGTATTTT. Its protein product is CASSLGRPDTQYF. The chain links TRBV11-2 to TRBJ2-3; D call uncertain. Trimming shortened V by 1 base and J by 4 bases, and 6 bases separated the two germline ends. This CDR3 is built from 13 residues. Germline CDR1 is SGHAT and CDR2 is FQNNGV.

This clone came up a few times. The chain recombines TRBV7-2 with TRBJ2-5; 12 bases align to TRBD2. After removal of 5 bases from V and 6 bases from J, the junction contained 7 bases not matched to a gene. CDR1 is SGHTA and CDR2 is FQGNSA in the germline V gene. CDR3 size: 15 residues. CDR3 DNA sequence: TGTGCCAGCAGCCCCGGGACTAGCGGGTCCCAGACCCAGTACTTC. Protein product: CASSPGTSGSQTQYF. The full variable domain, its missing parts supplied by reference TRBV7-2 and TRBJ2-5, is GAGVSQSPSNKVTEKGKDVELRCDPISGHTALYWYRQSLGQGLEFLIYFQGNSAPDKSGLPSDRFSAERTGGSVSTLTIQRTQQEDSAVYLCASSPGTSGSQTQYFGPGTRLLVL.

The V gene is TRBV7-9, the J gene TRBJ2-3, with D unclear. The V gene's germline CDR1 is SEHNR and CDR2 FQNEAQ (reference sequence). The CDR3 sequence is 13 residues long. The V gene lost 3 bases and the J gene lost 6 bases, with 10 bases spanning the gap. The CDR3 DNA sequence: TGTGCCAGCAGCTTCACCCCAAGGGATACGCAGTATTTT. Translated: CASSFTPRDTQYF.

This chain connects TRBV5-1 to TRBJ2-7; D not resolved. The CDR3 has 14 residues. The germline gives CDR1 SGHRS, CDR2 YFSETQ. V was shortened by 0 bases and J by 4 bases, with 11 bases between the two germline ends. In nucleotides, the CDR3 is TGCGCCAGCAGCTTGGCCGCTACGGCATACGAGCAGTACTTC. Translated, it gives CASSLAATAYEQYF.

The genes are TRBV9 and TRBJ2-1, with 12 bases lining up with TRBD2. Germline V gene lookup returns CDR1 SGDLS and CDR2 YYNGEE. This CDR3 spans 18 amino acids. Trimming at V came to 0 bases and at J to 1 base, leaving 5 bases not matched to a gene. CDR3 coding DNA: TGTGCCAGCAGCGTAGCTAGGACTAGCGGGACGTCCTACAATGAGCAGTTCTTC. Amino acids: CASSVARTSGTSYNEQFF.

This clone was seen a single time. The CDR3 is CASSLGADSSYEQYF. For the CDR3, the DNA is TGTGCCAGCAGCTTAGGGGCAGATAGCTCCTACGAGCAGTACTTC. The chain joins TRBV7-2 to TRBJ2-7; D not resolved. The CDR3 spans 15 residues. The V end lost 1 base, the J end lost 0 bases, and 10 bases lay between the germline ends. Per the germline V gene, CDR1 is SGHTA and CDR2 is FQGNSA.

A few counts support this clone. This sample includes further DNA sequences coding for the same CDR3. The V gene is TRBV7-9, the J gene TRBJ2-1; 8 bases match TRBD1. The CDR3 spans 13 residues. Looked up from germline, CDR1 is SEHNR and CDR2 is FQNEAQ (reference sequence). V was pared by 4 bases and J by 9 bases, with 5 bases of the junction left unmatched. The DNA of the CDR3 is TGTGCCAGCAGCTCACAGGGGGGAGGTGAGCAGTTCTTC. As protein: CASSSQGGGEQFF.

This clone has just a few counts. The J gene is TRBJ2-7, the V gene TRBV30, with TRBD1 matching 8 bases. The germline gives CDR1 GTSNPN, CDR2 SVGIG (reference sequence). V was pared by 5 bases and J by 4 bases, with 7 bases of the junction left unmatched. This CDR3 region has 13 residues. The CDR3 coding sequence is TGTGCCTGGGGCGGACAGGGTAGGTACGAGCAGTACTTC. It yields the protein CAWGGQGRYEQYF.